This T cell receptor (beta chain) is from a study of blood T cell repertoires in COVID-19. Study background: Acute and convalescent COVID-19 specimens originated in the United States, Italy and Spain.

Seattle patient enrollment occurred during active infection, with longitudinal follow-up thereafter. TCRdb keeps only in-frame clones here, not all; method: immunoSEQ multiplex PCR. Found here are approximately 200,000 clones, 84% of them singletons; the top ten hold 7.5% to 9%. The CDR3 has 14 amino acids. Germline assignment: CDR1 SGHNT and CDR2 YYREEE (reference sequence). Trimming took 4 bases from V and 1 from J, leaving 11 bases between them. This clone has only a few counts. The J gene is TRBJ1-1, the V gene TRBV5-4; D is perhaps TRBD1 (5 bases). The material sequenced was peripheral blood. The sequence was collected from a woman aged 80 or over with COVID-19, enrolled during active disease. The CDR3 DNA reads TGTGCCAGCAGCAGAGGACACCCGAACACTGAAGCTTTCTTT. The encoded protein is CASSRGHPNTEAFF.